One sample yielded the 14 T cell receptor beta chains listed below, sequenced in a study of blood T cell repertoires in COVID-19. Method: immunoSEQ multiplex PCR; TCRdb's copy keeps in-frame clones and lacks some. The sample shows 400,000 or so clones, around 87% of them seen only once. The specimen was PBMCs or T cells enriched from blood (not recorded which). The source is a man aged 40-50 years in a cohort exposed to, infected with or recovered from COVID-19 (not recorded which).

The chain has TRBV9 and TRBJ2-2; 10 positions agree with TRBD1. CDR3 length: 14 residues. From germline, CDR1 is SGDLS and CDR2 YYNGEE. Losses at the gene ends were 8 bases for V and 2 bases for J; bases not matched to a gene: 3. Here the CDR3 DNA reads TGTGCCAGTAGGACAGGGGGTAACACCGGGGAGCTGTTTTTT. Translated, it gives CASRTGGNTGELFF.

This clone has a single count. The sample has other DNA sequences that encode this CDR3 too. This chain joins TRBV5-1 and TRBJ2-5; 9 bases are a match to TRBD1. V lost 4 bases, J lost 1 base, and 2 bases stayed unmatched. Germline V gene lookup returns CDR1 SGHRS and CDR2 YFSETQ. The CDR3 runs to 14 residues. CDR3 sequence: CASSPGQGQETQYF. CDR3 nucleotides: TGCGCCAGCAGCCCGGGACAGGGCCAAGAGACCCAGTACTTC.

This clone has a count of ten or more. CDR3 amino acids: CASKVGDEQYF. The CDR3 coding sequence is TGCGCCAGCAAAGTAGGAGACGAGCAGTACTTC. V gene TRBV5-1 combines with J gene TRBJ2-7, with D unresolved. Germline V CDR1 and CDR2: SGHRS, YFSETQ. Trimming removed 6 bases at V and 5 bases at J, with 9 bases between. This CDR3 has 11 amino acids. Supplemented by reference TRBV5-1 and TRBJ2-7, the full variable domain reads KAGVTQTPRYLIKTRGQQVTLSCSPISGHRSVSWYQQTPGQGLQFLFEYFSETQRNKGNFPGRFSGRQFSNSRSEMNVSTLELGDSALYLCASKVGDEQYFGPGTRLTVT.

The rearrangement uses TRBV30 and TRBJ1-4, with 7 bases identical to TRBD1. From germline, CDR1 is GTSNPN and CDR2 SVGIG (reference sequence). The CDR3 covers 15 residues. Unmatched junction bases numbered 4, after V lost 0 bases and J lost 3 bases. This CDR3 is CAWSVQGQPNEKLFF. As DNA, the CDR3 is TGTGCCTGGAGTGTTCAGGGACAGCCTAATGAAAAACTGTTTTTT.

This sequence joins TRBV12-2 and TRBJ1-2; the DNA was not compared with TRBD1, the D call given in the table. TRBV12-2 is noted as a pseudogene. The CDR3 is 16 residues long. Here the CDR3 reads CASRPDRGRRNYGYTF. The CDR3 DNA reads as TGTGCAAGTCGCCCAGACAGGGGGCGTCGGAACTATGGCTACACCTTC.

V and J are TRBV27 and TRBJ1-2, with a possible D match to TRBD1 (5 bases). The CDR3 loop spans 13 amino acids. Germline-derived CDR1 and CDR2 are MNHEY and SMNVEV (reference sequence). V was cut by 7 bases and J by 8 bases, with 17 bases left in between. The CDR3 sequence is CASKFARASGYTF. The CDR3 DNA is TGTGCCAGCAAGTTCGCCAGGGCCAGCGGCTACACCTTC.

V and J are TRBV18 and TRBJ2-2; 8 positions match TRBD1. CDR3 length: 15 amino acids. The V and J ends lost 8 bases and 4 bases, in that order; junction bases with no gene match: 9. CDR1 and CDR2 (germline): KGHSH, LQKENI. The CDR3 DNA is TGTGCCAGCGCCTCCCGAACAGGGGGCACCGGGGAGCTGTTTTTT. It yields the protein CASASRTGGTGELFF.

The chain is built from TRBV27 and TRBJ2-7; 15 nucleotides line up with TRBD2. Germline V lookup: CDR1 MNHEY, CDR2 SMNVEV (reference sequence). The length of the CDR3 is 15 residues. V shed 6 bases, J shed 5 bases, and the junction held 5 bases outside the gene matches. CDR3 DNA sequence: TGTGCCAGCAGAATAGGACTAGCGGGAGGGAACGAGCAGTACTTC. This encodes CASRIGLAGGNEQYF.

J is TRBJ1-5 and V is TRBV19; a weak D match, TRBD1 (6 bases). With 9 bases removed from V and 0 bases from J, the gap between germline ends came to 12 bases. The CDR3 runs 14 residues. The germline CDR1 and CDR2 sequences are LNHDA and SQIVND (reference sequence). CDR3 DNA: TGTGCCAGCGACAGGACCTTTAGCAATCAGCCCCAGCATTTT. Translation gives CASDRTFSNQPQHF.

V usage is TRBV5-6 and J usage is TRBJ2-2; 8 bases fit TRBD2. Per germline, CDR1 SGHDT and CDR2 YYEEEE. The length of the CDR3 is 16 residues. Unmatched junction bases numbered 5, after V lost 4 bases and J lost 0 bases. The CDR3 protein is CASSPGGGPNTGELFF. The CDR3 DNA sequence: TGTGCCAGCAGCCCCGGGGGGGGCCCGAACACCGGGGAGCTGTTTTTT.

This clone has a handful of counts. The genes are TRBV5-1 and TRBJ1-1; 7 bases map to TRBD1. After removal of 1 base from V and 3 bases from J, the junction contained 9 bases not matched to a gene. The germline V gene has CDR1 SGHRS and CDR2 YFSETQ. The CDR3 spans 16 residues. The CDR3 DNA reads as TGCGCCAGCAGCTTGATAGGGGGCCGTGGATACACTGAAGCTTTCTTT. This gives the protein CASSLIGGRGYTEAFF.

The CDR3 nucleotides are TGTGCCAGCAGCCCTCCCTTGCGGTTCGGTGGGGAGACCCAGTACTTC. Its translation: CASSPPLRFGGETQYF. The chain recombines TRBV7-9 with TRBJ2-5; no clear D gene. V lost 5 bases and J 5 bases, leaving 21 bases between the germline ends. CDR3 length equals 16 residues. Per germline, CDR1 SEHNR and CDR2 FQNEAQ (reference sequence).

The chain has TRBV29-1 and TRBJ2-7; TRBD1 aligns across 7 bases. Germline-derived CDR1 and CDR2 are SQVTM and ANQGSEA. J was trimmed by 6 bases and V by 4 bases; bases with no gene match: 9. The CDR3 runs 13 residues. CDR3 sequence reads: CSVGRRGLSEQYF. The CDR3 nucleotides read TGCAGCGTTGGACGCAGGGGGTTAAGCGAGCAGTACTTC.

This chain uses TRBV19 with TRBJ2-5, with 7 bases fitting TRBD1. Germline CDR1 and CDR2: LNHDA and SQIVND (reference sequence). With 3 bases clipped from V and 6 bases from J, the junction kept 4 bases outside the gene matches. This CDR3 contains 13 residues. Here the CDR3 reads CASSIQRGQTQYF. DNA for the CDR3: TGTGCCAGTAGTATCCAGAGGGGGCAGACCCAGTACTTC.